The clone carrying this T cell receptor beta chain came up a few times. Its antigen is still unknown. The data originate from a study of cytomegalovirus exposure and HLA in healthy donors. 13 Jbeta primers and 60 Vbeta primers were used for the PCR. Using immunoSEQ multiplex PCR, the repertoire was profiled, and TCRdb retains in-frame clones only, with some absent. Of 150,000 to 200,000 clones in the sample, almost 80% are singletons; the top ten hold roughly 9.7%. The ends were cut back, 3 bases at V and 6 bases at J, with 3 bases in the middle. CDR1 SEHNR and CDR2 FQNEAQ come from the germline V gene (reference sequence). The length of the CDR3 is 11 residues. Findings and limits, study-wide: One later analysis reportedly identified an Asian-associated ancestry cluster that showed fewer N-insertions than the roughly 720-donor mean. In a later analysis, roughly 17,000 TCR beta sequences were associated with HLA alleles at 0.05 false discovery rate. TCR beta V- and J-gene trimming, according to a later analysis, was linked to a missense DCLRE1C variant.

V and J are TRBV7-9 and TRBJ2-1; the D is unclear. The sequence derives from a man aged 18 to 35 in good health and CMV-seropositive. Sequencing used PBMCs. The CDR3 here is CASSFLNEQFF. DNA for the CDR3: TGTGCCAGCAGCTTTCTCAATGAGCAGTTCTTC.